The T cell receptor (beta chain) under discussion was sequenced for a study of human T cells and chemical hapten exposure. For the study at large: For the roughly 26-week duration of the study, patients were given weekly doses of diphenylcyclopropenone on the scalp.

From the RACE reads, TCRdb called clonotypes with MiXCR, one entry per CDR3 protein. The data contain tens of thousands of distinct CDR3 sequences, approximately 7% of them singletons. The time point here: patch test 2, 6 weeks after DPC sensitization. Indicated treatment: therapeutic diphenylcyclopropenone sensitization with weekly scalp DPC. This clonotype was observed many times. V shed 0 bases, J shed 2 bases, and the junction held 6 bases outside the gene matches. Per germline, CDR1 MGHDK and CDR2 SYGVNS. This CDR3 has 16 residues. The TCR was taken from a woman aged 25 to 39 with alopecia areata. Some clones in this sample may be carry-over from other donors' samples. The material was whole blood, obtained in connection with sensitization to the hapten diphenylcyclopropenone (DPC). V usage is TRBV25-1 and J usage is TRBJ2-5, with 7 bases lining up with TRBD1. This chain's CDR3 is CASSEYKGADQETQYF. CDR3 coding DNA: TGTGCCAGCAGTGAATACAAGGGGGCGGATCAAGAGACCCAGTACTTC. Using reference TRBV25-1 and TRBJ2-5 for the parts outside the CDR3, the full variable domain is EADIYQTPRYLVIGTGKKITLECSQTMGHDKMYWYQQDPGMELHLIHYSYGVNSTEKGDLSSESTVSRIRTEHFPLTLESARPSHTSQYLCASSEYKGADQETQYFGPGTRLLVL.